This T cell receptor beta chain derives from a study of blood T cell repertoires in COVID-19. Overall study context: The United States, Italy and Spain supplied acute and convalescent COVID-19 samples. Sample material is recorded as cDNA or gDNA derived from T cells, B-cell-depleted T cells, or PBMCs.

Authors' analysis steps: For nucleated cells, counts were estimated from reference gene primer amplification. The assay was immunoSEQ multiplex PCR, and TCRdb's table has in-frame clones only and misses some. The V and J calls and clone size come from that table; D and trimming were worked out from the DNA. The table includes about 170,000 clones, 86% detected once. The CDR3 totals 14 residues. V lost 8 bases, J lost 1 base, and 7 bases stayed unmatched. Germline lookup yields CDR1 MNHEY and CDR2 SMNVEV (reference sequence). The sequence came from a man between 65 and 85 years old with acute or convalescent COVID-19. This chain uses TRBV27 with TRBJ2-5; TRBD1 aligns across 7 bases. Sequenced: peripheral blood. The CDR3 reads CASAPRDSQETQYF. Here the CDR3 DNA reads TGTGCCAGCGCGCCCCGGGACAGCCAAGAGACCCAGTACTTC.